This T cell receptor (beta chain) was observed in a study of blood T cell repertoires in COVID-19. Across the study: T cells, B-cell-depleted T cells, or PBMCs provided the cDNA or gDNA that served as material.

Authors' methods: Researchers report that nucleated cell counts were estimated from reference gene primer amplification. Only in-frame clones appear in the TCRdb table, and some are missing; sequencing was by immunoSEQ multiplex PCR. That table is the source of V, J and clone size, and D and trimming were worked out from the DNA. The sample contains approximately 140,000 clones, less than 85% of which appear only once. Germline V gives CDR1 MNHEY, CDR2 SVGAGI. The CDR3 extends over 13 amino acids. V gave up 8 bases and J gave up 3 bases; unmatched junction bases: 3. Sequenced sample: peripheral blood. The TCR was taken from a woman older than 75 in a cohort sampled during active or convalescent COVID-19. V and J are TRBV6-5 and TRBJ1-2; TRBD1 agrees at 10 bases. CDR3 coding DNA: TGTGCCAGCGCGGACAGGGGGGACTATGGCTACACCTTC. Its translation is CASADRGDYGYTF.